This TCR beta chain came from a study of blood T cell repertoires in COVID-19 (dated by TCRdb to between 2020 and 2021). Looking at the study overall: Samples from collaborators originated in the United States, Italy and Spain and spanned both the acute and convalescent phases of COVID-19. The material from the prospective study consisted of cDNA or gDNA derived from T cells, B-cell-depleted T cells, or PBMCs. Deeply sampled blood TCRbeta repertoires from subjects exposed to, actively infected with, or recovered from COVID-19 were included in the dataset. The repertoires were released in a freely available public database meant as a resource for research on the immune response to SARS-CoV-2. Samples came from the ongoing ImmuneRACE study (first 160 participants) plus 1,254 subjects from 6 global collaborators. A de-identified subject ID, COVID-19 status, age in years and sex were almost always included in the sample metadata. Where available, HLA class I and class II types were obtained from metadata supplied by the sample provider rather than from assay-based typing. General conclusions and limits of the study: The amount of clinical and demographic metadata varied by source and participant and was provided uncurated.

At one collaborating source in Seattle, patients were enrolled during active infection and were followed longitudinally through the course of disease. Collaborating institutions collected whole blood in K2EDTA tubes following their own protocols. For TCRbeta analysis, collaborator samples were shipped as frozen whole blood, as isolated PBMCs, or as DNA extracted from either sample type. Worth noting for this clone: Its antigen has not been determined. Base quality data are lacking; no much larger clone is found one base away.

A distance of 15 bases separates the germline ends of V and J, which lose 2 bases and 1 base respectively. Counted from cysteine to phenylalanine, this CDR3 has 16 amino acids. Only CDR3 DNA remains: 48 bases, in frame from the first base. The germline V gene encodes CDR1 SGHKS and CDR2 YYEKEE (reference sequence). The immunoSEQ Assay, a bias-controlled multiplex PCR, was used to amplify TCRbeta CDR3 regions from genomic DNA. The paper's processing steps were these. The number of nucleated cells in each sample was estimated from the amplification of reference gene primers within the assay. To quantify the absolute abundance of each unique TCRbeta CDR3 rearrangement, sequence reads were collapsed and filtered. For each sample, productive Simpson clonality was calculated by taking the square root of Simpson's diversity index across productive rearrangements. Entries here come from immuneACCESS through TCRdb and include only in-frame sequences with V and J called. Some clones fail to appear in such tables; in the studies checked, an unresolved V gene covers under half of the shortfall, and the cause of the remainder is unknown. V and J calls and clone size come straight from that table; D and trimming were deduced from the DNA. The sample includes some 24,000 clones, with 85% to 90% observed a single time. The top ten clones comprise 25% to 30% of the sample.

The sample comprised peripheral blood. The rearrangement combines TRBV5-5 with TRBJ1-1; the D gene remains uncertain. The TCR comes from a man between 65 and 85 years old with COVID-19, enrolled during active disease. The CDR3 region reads CASSLGSRRGNTEAFF. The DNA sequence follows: TGTGCCAGCAGCTTAGGTTCGCGGAGAGGGAACACTGAAGCTTTCTTT. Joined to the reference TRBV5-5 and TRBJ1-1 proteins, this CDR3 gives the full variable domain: DAGVTQSPTHLIKTRGQQVTLRCSPISGHKSVSWYQQVLGQGPQFIFQYYEKEERGRGNFPDRFSARQFPNYSSELNVNALLLGDSALYLCASSLGSRRGNTEAFFGQGTRLTVV.